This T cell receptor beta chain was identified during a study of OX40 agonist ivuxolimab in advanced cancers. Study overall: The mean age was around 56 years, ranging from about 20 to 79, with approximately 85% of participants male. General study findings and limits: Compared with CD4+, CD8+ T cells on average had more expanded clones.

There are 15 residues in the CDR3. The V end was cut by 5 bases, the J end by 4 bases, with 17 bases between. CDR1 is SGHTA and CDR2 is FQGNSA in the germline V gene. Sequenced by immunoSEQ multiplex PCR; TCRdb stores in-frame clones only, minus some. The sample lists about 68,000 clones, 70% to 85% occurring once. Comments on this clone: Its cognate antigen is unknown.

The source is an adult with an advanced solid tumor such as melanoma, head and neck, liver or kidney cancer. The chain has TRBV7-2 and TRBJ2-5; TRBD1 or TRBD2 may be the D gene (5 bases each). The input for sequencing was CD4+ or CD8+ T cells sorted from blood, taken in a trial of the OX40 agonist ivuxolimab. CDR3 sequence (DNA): TGTGCCAGCAGCCTACCCGGGGCCGGGCCAGAGACCCAGTACTTC. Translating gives CASSLPGAGPETQYF.